This T cell receptor beta chain derives from a study of shared clonotypes between healthy human individuals. Points from the study as a whole: Enrolling few donors narrowed the genetic and exposure-history diversity that was represented. Read depth was anticipated to influence clonotype sharing among donors. Only blood samples were collected, and tissue repertoires likely differ.

Replicate sorted-subset PCRs were loaded with roughly 190 ng DNA, tens of thousands of T cell genomes. Sequencing used immunoSEQ multiplex PCR; TCRdb keeps in-frame clones, though not all of them. The table shows about 1.4 million clones, with over 95% occurring only once. With regard to this clone: Antigen unknown.

V gave up 4 bases and J gave up 1 base, with 13 bases separating them. Germline V gives CDR1 LNHDA, CDR2 SQIVND (reference sequence). The CDR3 has 15 residues. The chain links TRBV19 to TRBJ1-2; D ambiguous. Sequences were obtained from naive CD4+ T cells sorted from blood. Documented subset: CD45RA+ positively selected. This sequence originates from a man aged 25-45 years in good health. CDR3 bases: TGTGCCAGTAGTACTTGGCGGAACGATAACTATGGCTACACCTTC. Translation: CASSTWRNDNYGYTF.